This T cell receptor beta chain was identified during a study of Ad26.COV2.S vaccination and SARS-CoV-2 variants. About the study: Donor allocation was to the COV1001 Ad26.COV2.S trial arm. Intramuscular Ad26.COV2.S doses were given once or twice, 56 days apart. Points from the study as a whole: Reports say spike-specific CD8+ and CD4+ T cell responses covered substantial breadth after vaccination.

From germline, CDR1 is SGHTA and CDR2 FQGTGA. Trimming removed 5 bases at V and 5 bases at J, with 16 bases between. The CDR3 extends over 15 amino acids. Note on this clone: Its target is unknown.

The treatment: some 20 received Ad26.COV2.S at low or high dose, single or two shots; about 5 received placebo; per-sample allocation not given. On day 63 after the first injection, vaccine and placebo recipients gave samples. An adult of 18-55 years in Boston served as donor. TCRdb keeps only in-frame clones here, not all; method: immunoSEQ multiplex PCR. The data contain some 400,000 clones, over 75% of them singletons. J is TRBJ2-1 and V is TRBV7-3, with D possibly TRBD1 on 6 matching bases. This clonotype was sampled from a person between 18 and 65 years old who received the Ad26.COV2.S COVID-19 vaccine or a placebo. Sequences were derived from peripheral blood, sampled in a trial of Ad26.COV2.S vaccine versus placebo. CDR3 nucleotides: TGTGCCAGCAGCGCTACAGGGTCCTTCAACAATGAGCAGTTCTTC. This encodes CASSATGSFNNEQFF.